Listed here are 28 T cell receptor beta chains from one sample, sequenced in a study of cytomegalovirus exposure and HLA in healthy donors. Use of 60 Vbeta and 13 Jbeta primers characterized the PCR. Method: immunoSEQ multiplex PCR; TCRdb's copy keeps in-frame clones and lacks some. The sample totals 180,000 or so clones. What was sequenced was PBMCs. The source is a boy aged 5-17 years in good health and CMV-seronegative.

The rearrangement uses TRBV10-3 and TRBJ1-5; weak D call: TRBD1 (6 bases). This CDR3 has 14 residues. The V gene lost 3 bases and the J gene lost 2 bases, with 8 bases spanning the gap. Germline CDR1 reads ENHRY; CDR2 reads SYGVKD. Written as DNA, the CDR3 is TGTGCCATCAGTGACGGGGGGCGCAATCAGCCCCAGCATTTT. This encodes CAISDGGRNQPQHF.

As to this clone: The same CDR3 also results from other DNA sequences found in this sample. The rearrangement uses TRBV7-9 and TRBJ2-5; D is perhaps TRBD2 (6 bases). Looked up from germline, CDR1 is SEHNR and CDR2 is FQNEAQ (reference sequence). This CDR3 has 14 residues. The V end lost 1 base, the J end lost 5 bases, and 11 bases lay between the germline ends. The CDR3 reads CASSLGSGRETQYF. CDR3 nucleotide sequence: TGTGCCAGCAGCTTAGGATCGGGGAGGGAGACCCAGTACTTC.

The V call is TRBV29-1, the J call TRBJ1-2; TRBD1 agrees at 10 bases. The CDR3 extends over 16 amino acids. CDR1 and CDR2 from the germline V gene are SQVTM and ANQGSEA. The V gene end was trimmed by 8 bases and the J gene end by 5 bases; junction bases not matched to a gene: 17. DNA of the CDR3: TGCAGCCTCTACCGACAGGGGGCGTATCTAGTTTATGGCTACACCTTC. It translates to CSLYRQGAYLVYGYTF.

The chain couples TRBV6-4 to TRBJ2-2; TRBD2 matches at 11 bases. There are 17 residues in the CDR3. Germline loops: CDR1 MRHNA, CDR2 SNTAGT. The junction had 10 bases not matched to a gene; V was cut back by 6 bases and J by 4 bases. The CDR3 DNA reads TGTGCCAGCAGCGAGATAGCGGGGGGGCCGAGCACCGGGGAGCTGTTTTTT. This encodes CASSEIAGGPSTGELFF.

The rearrangement uses TRBV9 and TRBJ2-3, with a weak D call TRBD2 (5 bases). Deletions cut 2 bases from V and 5 bases from J, with 6 bases between. This CDR3 contains 12 residues. Germline V lookup: CDR1 SGDLS, CDR2 YYNGEE. As DNA, the CDR3 is TGTGCCAGCAGCGTGGAGGAAGATACGCAGTATTTT. Protein sequence: CASSVEEDTQYF. The entire variable domain, with the rest obtained from reference TRBV9 and TRBJ2-3, is as follows: DSGVTQTPKHLITATGQRVTLRCSPRSGDLSVYWYQQSLDQGLQFLIQYYNGEERAKGNILERFSAQQFPDLHSELNLSSLELGDSALYFCASSVEEDTQYFGPGTRLTVL.

V and J are TRBV7-2 and TRBJ2-7; 11 bases map to TRBD1. Germline CDR1 is SGHTA and CDR2 is FQGNSA. CDR3 size: 16 residues. J was trimmed by 1 base and V by 5 bases; bases with no gene match: 7. The DNA of the CDR3 is TGTGCCAGCAGCATATCCGGGACAGGGGGTTCCTACGAGCAGTACTTC. Amino acids: CASSISGTGGSYEQYF. The full variable domain, rest sourced from reference TRBV7-2 and TRBJ2-7, is GAGVSQSPSNKVTEKGKDVELRCDPISGHTALYWYRQSLGQGLEFLIYFQGNSAPDKSGLPSDRFSAERTGGSVSTLTIQRTQQEDSAVYLCASSISGTGGSYEQYFGPGTRLTVT.

V gene TRBV2 combines with J gene TRBJ2-7, with a possible D match to TRBD1 (8 bases). Trimming stripped 8 bases from V and 6 bases from J, with 23 bases between. Germline loops: CDR1 SNHLY, CDR2 FYNNEI. This CDR3 is built from 15 residues. This CDR3 reads CASGLTGDYAGEQYF. The CDR3, as DNA: TGTGCCAGCGGACTGACAGGGGACTATGCGGGCGAGCAGTACTTC.

The J gene is TRBJ1-2, the V gene TRBV19, with D uncertain. The germline CDR1 and CDR2 sequences are LNHDA and SQIVND (reference sequence). V was trimmed by 7 bases and J by 3 bases, leaving 12 bases between them. The CDR3 has 13 residues. CDR3 protein: CASILGRYYGYTF. In DNA form, the CDR3 reads TGTGCCAGTATTCTTGGGAGATACTATGGCTACACCTTC.

V gene TRBV29-1 combines with J gene TRBJ2-5; D possibly corresponds to TRBD1 (8 bases). Germline V gives CDR1 SQVTM, CDR2 ANQGSEA. This CDR3 has 13 residues. V was cut by 4 bases and J by 5 bases, with 14 bases left in between. The CDR3 loop is CSVGNRGGETQYF. CDR3 DNA: TGCAGCGTTGGGAACAGGGGGGGCGAGACCCAGTACTTC.

This sequence joins TRBV5-1 and TRBJ1-1, with 9 bases that match TRBD1. The CDR3 has 15 residues. V shed 4 bases, J shed 5 bases, and the junction held 9 bases outside the gene matches. Germline lookup yields CDR1 SGHRS and CDR2 YFSETQ. The CDR3 sequence: CASSPGTGLSTEAFF. As DNA, the CDR3 is TGCGCCAGCAGCCCCGGGACAGGGTTGTCAACTGAAGCTTTCTTT. The whole variable domain, filled in from reference TRBV5-1 and TRBJ1-1, reads KAGVTQTPRYLIKTRGQQVTLSCSPISGHRSVSWYQQTPGQGLQFLFEYFSETQRNKGNFPGRFSGRQFSNSRSEMNVSTLELGDSALYLCASSPGTGLSTEAFFGQGTRLTVV.

The chain carries TRBV5-1 and TRBJ2-1; TRBD2 might be the D (5 bases). Germline V gene lookup returns CDR1 SGHRS and CDR2 YFSETQ. V lost 2 bases and J lost 5, with 11 bases in between. The CDR3 loop spans 14 amino acids. CDR3 in amino acids: CASSLSLDNNEQFF. In DNA form, the CDR3 reads TGCGCCAGCAGCTTATCACTAGACAACAATGAGCAGTTCTTC. Together with reference TRBV5-1 and TRBJ2-1, the CDR3 gives the full variable domain: KAGVTQTPRYLIKTRGQQVTLSCSPISGHRSVSWYQQTPGQGLQFLFEYFSETQRNKGNFPGRFSGRQFSNSRSEMNVSTLELGDSALYLCASSLSLDNNEQFFGPGTRLTVL.

The chain joins TRBV29-1 to TRBJ2-3; TRBD1 is a possible D gene (7 bases). The CDR3 has 14 residues. Germline loops: CDR1 SQVTM, CDR2 ANQGSEA. The V end was cut by 4 bases, the J end by 0 bases, with 11 bases between. The DNA for the CDR3 is TGCAGCGTTGCCGGAGGGGGCAGCACAGATACGCAGTATTTT. Translation gives CSVAGGGSTDTQYF.

The chain employs TRBV9 and TRBJ2-1; no definite D call. From germline, CDR1 is SGDLS and CDR2 YYNGEE. V was shortened by 0 bases and J by 5 bases, with 6 bases between the two germline ends. CDR3 length: 13 amino acids. Here the CDR3 reads CASSVEPDNEQFF. DNA of the CDR3: TGTGCCAGCAGCGTAGAGCCGGACAATGAGCAGTTCTTC.

The rearrangement links TRBV30 to TRBJ1-6, with TRBD1 as a possible D gene (6 bases). Trimming shortened V by 0 bases and J by 6 bases, and 9 bases separated the two germline ends. Per germline, CDR1 GTSNPN and CDR2 SVGIG (reference sequence). The CDR3 sequence is 14 residues long. The CDR3 nucleotides are TGTGCCTGGAGTGTACAAGGGGGTAATTCACCCCTCCACTTT. It translates to CAWSVQGGNSPLHF.

Worth noting for this clone: One end of the junction is discordant with germline, which a read error may explain. The CDR3 sequence: CASTGDRDGTGELLF. CDR3 nucleotides: TGTGCCAGCACTGGGGACAGGGACGGGACCGGGGAGCTGCTTTTT. The chain carries TRBV13 and TRBJ2-2; 9 nucleotides align to TRBD1. The length of the CDR3 is 15 residues. Germline V CDR1 and CDR2: PRHDT, FYEKMQ (reference sequence).

V is TRBV5-4 and J is TRBJ2-7; 8 positions match TRBD1. V lost 4 bases, J lost 4 bases, and 4 bases stayed unmatched. The CDR3 runs to 13 residues. CDR1 SGHNT and CDR2 YYREEE come from the germline V gene (reference sequence). The CDR3 DNA reads as TGTGCCAGCAGCGTGACAGGGGAGTACGAGCAGTACTTC. Translation gives CASSVTGEYEQYF.

The chain uses TRBV7-8 and TRBJ1-5; D unresolved. The V and J ends lost 6 bases and 2 bases respectively, with 17 bases between them. The CDR3 runs to 16 residues. Looked up from germline, CDR1 is SGHVS and CDR2 is FQNEAQ. In DNA form, the CDR3 reads TGTGCCAGCAGTCGGTACGACACCAGAGGCAATCAGCCCCAGCATTTT. Encoded protein: CASSRYDTRGNQPQHF. The full variable domain, rest sourced from reference TRBV7-8 and TRBJ1-5, is GAGVSQSPRYKVAKRGQDVALRCDPISGHVSLFWYQQALGQGPEFLTYFQNEAQLDKSGLPSDRFFAERPEGSVSTLKIQRTQQEDSAVYLCASSRYDTRGNQPQHFGDGTRLSIL.

V and J are TRBV7-9 and TRBJ2-2; 10 positions agree with TRBD2. In germline, CDR1 is SEHNR, CDR2 FQNEAQ (reference sequence). V lost 1 base to trimming and J lost 1 base; unmatched junction nucleotides: 9. The CDR3 runs 19 residues. DNA of the CDR3: TGTGCCAGCAGCTTAGGCTCACTAGCGGGGTCCAAGAACACCGGGGAGCTGTTTTTT. Translated, it gives CASSLGSLAGSKNTGELFF.

This chain joins TRBV7-9 and TRBJ2-7, with TRBD2 matching 7 bases. Looked up from germline, CDR1 is SEHNR and CDR2 is FQNEAQ (reference sequence). V was clipped by 11 bases and J by 0 bases; unmatched bases: 7. This CDR3 spans 13 amino acids. CDR3 amino acids: CAGSSGPSYEQYF. The CDR3 bases are TGTGCCGGTTCTAGCGGCCCCTCCTACGAGCAGTACTTC.

V gene TRBV19 combines with J gene TRBJ2-2; no firm D call. Trimming took 10 bases from V and 5 from J, leaving 14 bases between them. This CDR3 comprises 13 residues. From germline, CDR1 is LNHDA and CDR2 SQIVND (reference sequence). Here the CDR3 reads CATMYGLTGELFF. In DNA, the CDR3 is TGTGCCACGATGTACGGGTTGACCGGGGAGCTGTTTTTT.

V usage is TRBV18 and J usage is TRBJ2-7; 14 bases align to TRBD2. The junction had 12 bases not matched to a gene; V was cut back by 3 bases and J by 2 bases. Germline V gene data show CDR1 as KGHSH and CDR2 as LQKENI. CDR3 length equals 19 residues. DNA for the CDR3: TGTGCCAGCTCACCGTCGGGACTAGCGGGGGCCCCGGAGACCTACGAGCAGTACTTC. This gives the protein CASSPSGLAGAPETYEQYF.

The rearrangement uses TRBV10-3 and TRBJ1-4, with TRBD1 as a possible D gene (5 bases). The germline V and J ends were trimmed by 3 bases and 5 bases, with 16 bases remaining between them. Germline V lookup: CDR1 ENHRY, CDR2 SYGVKD. The CDR3 runs to 16 residues. Here the CDR3 reads CAISEGTGRGNEKLFF. CDR3 nucleotide sequence: TGTGCCATCAGTGAAGGTACGGGCCGGGGGAATGAAAAACTGTTTTTT.

A note on this clone: The same CDR3 can be traced to other DNA sequences in this sample. V is TRBV10-3 and J is TRBJ1-1; the D is unclear. Per the germline V gene, CDR1 is ENHRY and CDR2 is SYGVKD. The CDR3 length is 13 residues. V was shortened by 6 bases and J by 1 base, with 9 bases between the two germline ends. CDR3 region: CAISASGNTEAFF. The CDR3 coding sequence is TGTGCCATCAGCGCCTCAGGGAACACTGAAGCTTTCTTT.

The genes are TRBV4-2 and TRBJ1-1, with TRBD1 matching 10 bases. V shed 0 bases, J shed 11 bases, and the junction held 9 bases outside the gene matches. Germline V gene lookup returns CDR1 LGHNA and CDR2 YNFKEQ. CDR3 length: 15 amino acids. The CDR3 nucleotides read TGTGCCAGCAGCCAAGACCCGGGACAGGGGCCGGGGGCTTTCTTT. This codes for CASSQDPGQGPGAFF.

The genes are TRBV28 and TRBJ1-1; D remains ambiguous. The CDR3 has 13 amino acids. CDR1 is MDHEN and CDR2 is SYDVKM in the germline V gene. Between the trimmed V and J ends, which lost 3 bases and 3 bases, there was a span of 8 bases. CDR3 sequence reads: CASSLRADTEAFF. CDR3 sequence (DNA): TGTGCCAGCAGTTTGAGAGCGGACACTGAAGCTTTCTTT.

Comment on this clone: A read error may produce the germline difference seen at one junction end. The gene calls are TRBV6-1 and TRBJ1-2, with 9 bases fitting TRBD1. The CDR3 sequence is 12 residues long. Germline V CDR1 and CDR2: MNHNS, SASEGT. CDR3 in amino acids: CASRPGQGPDAF. The CDR3 bases are TGTGCCAGCAGACCGGGACAGGGACCAGACGCCTTC.

The CDR3, as DNA: TGTGCCAGCAGCTTAGGGGGGCAGGGGAATTCACCCCTCCACTTT. Amino acids: CASSLGGQGNSPLHF. The rearrangement joins TRBV11-2 to TRBJ1-6; D perhaps matches TRBD1 (6 bases). V lost 1 base and J lost 7, with 11 bases in between. Germline CDR1 and CDR2: SGHAT and FQNNGV. The CDR3 is made up of 15 amino acids.

The chain carries TRBV4-1 and TRBJ2-5, with TRBD2 matching 11 bases. J was trimmed by 2 bases and V by 5 bases; bases with no gene match: 1. Germline V gene lookup returns CDR1 MGHRA and CDR2 YSYEKL. This CDR3 comprises 14 residues. CDR3 bases: TGCGCCAGCAGCTCTAGCGGGGGGCAAGAGACCCAGTACTTC. Residues: CASSSSGGQETQYF.